These 8 T cell receptor beta chains were all obtained from the same sample, sequenced in a study of blood T cells in healthy people across ages. A second roughly 7 to 12 cycle PCR used barcoded and J-beta primers. TCRdb recomputed calls from the 5' RACE reads with MiXCR, one row per CDR3 protein. Of about 1.5 million distinct CDR3 sequences detected, 35% to 45% appear once; the ten largest clones hold about 3.8%. Sequencing input: blood. These receptors all stem from a woman aged 18-29 years in good health.

This clonotype was observed a handful of times. The chain has TRBV6-5 and TRBJ1-2; 9 nucleotides match TRBD1. CDR3 length: 14 residues. CDR1 and CDR2 (germline): MNHEY, SVGAGI. Losses at the gene ends were 6 bases for V and 2 bases for J; bases not matched to a gene: 4. CDR3 in amino acids: CASRPTGGNYGYTF. As DNA, the CDR3 is TGTGCCAGCAGACCGACAGGGGGGAACTATGGCTACACCTTC.

This clonotype was recorded a few times. The chain couples TRBV7-2 to TRBJ2-7; 10 nucleotides match TRBD1. The germline V gene has CDR1 SGHTA and CDR2 FQGNSA. J gave up 2 bases and V 1 base, and 11 bases lay outside the gene matches. The CDR3 has 18 residues. CDR3 nucleotide sequence: TGTGCCAGCAGCTTAGACCGGTTGGGACAGGGGCTTCCCTACGAGCAGTACTTC. Translated, it gives CASSLDRLGQGLPYEQYF.

The V call is TRBV4-1, the J call TRBJ2-1; 9 positions agree with TRBD1. The J call may be incorrect, as the DNA end agrees better with TRBJ2-7. This CDR3 spans 15 amino acids. Germline-derived CDR1 and CDR2 are MGHRA and YSYEKL. In DNA, the CDR3 is TGCGCCAGCAGCCAAGGGGACAGGGATTACAATGAGCAGTACTTC. This gives the protein CASSQGDRDYNEQYF.

There are a few counts of this clonotype. The J gene is TRBJ1-2, the V gene TRBV20-1; TRBD1 matches 8 bases. V shed 3 bases, J shed 2 bases, and the junction held 5 bases outside the gene matches. The CDR3 runs to 14 residues. Germline CDR1 reads DFQATT; CDR2 reads SNEGSKA (reference sequence). CDR3 coding DNA: TGCAGTGCTAGTGCGGACAGGGTAAACTATGGCTACACCTTC. This sequence encodes CSASADRVNYGYTF.

As concerns this clonotype: This likely comes from a read error, as the CDR3 has no conserved phenylalanine or tryptophan at its end. The V gene is TRBV18, the J gene TRBJ2-1; 9 positions agree with TRBD1. Germline CDR1 and CDR2: KGHSH and LQKENI. This CDR3 comprises 16 residues. Trimming removed 2 bases from V and 7 bases from J; junction bases left unmatched: 9. In DNA form, the CDR3 reads TGTGCCAGCTCACCAGTTGGGACAGGGTTGTCGAATGAGCAGTTCTCC. Its protein is CASSPVGTGLSNEQFS.

This chain joins TRBV29-1 and TRBJ2-4; D unresolved. The CDR3 loop spans 15 amino acids. V shed 4 bases and J shed 0 bases, with 13 bases lying between them. CDR1 SQVTM and CDR2 ANQGSEA come from the germline V gene. The CDR3 DNA reads as TGCAGCGTTGGTTTAAAGGGCCTAGCCAAAAACATTCAGTACTTC. Amino acid sequence: CSVGLKGLAKNIQYF.

This clonotype was recorded once. The genes are TRBV7-2 and TRBJ1-2; perhaps TRBD1 as D (5 bases). The V end was cut by 1 base, the J end by 8 bases, with 17 bases between. CDR1 SGHTA and CDR2 FQGNSA come from the germline V gene. CDR3 length: 15 amino acids. The CDR3: CASSLGATAKHGYTF. As DNA, the CDR3 is TGTGCCAGCAGCTTAGGGGCGACAGCCAAACACGGCTACACCTTC.

The CDR3 DNA reads as TGTGCCAGCAGCGTAGTGGTGGGGGGCCCTGGAGAGACCCAGTACTTC. This encodes CASSVVVGGPGETQYF. The J gene is TRBJ2-5, the V gene TRBV9; D possibly uses TRBD1 or TRBD2 (6 bases each). In germline, CDR1 is SGDLS, CDR2 YYNGEE. V was pared by 0 bases and J by 4 bases, with 16 bases between. The CDR3 extends over 16 amino acids.